These 28 T cell receptor beta chains originate from one sample sequenced in a study of T cell changes during pregnancy in multiple sclerosis. Produced via immunoSEQ multiplex PCR; TCRdb's table is partial and in-frame only. The sample includes about 70,000 clones, approximately 94% seen only once; the top ten take more than 0.45%. The input for sequencing was peripheral blood, taken in the third trimester of pregnancy. These receptor sequences come from a female donor with multiple sclerosis, enrolled in a pregnancy study.

This clone is labeled medium-sized. The rearrangement links TRBV6-4 to TRBJ2-3, with TRBD2 matching over 9 bases. The CDR3 is 14 residues long. The germline gives CDR1 MRHNA, CDR2 SNTAGT. V lost 3 bases, J lost 2 bases, and 0 bases stayed unmatched. The DNA for the CDR3 is TGTGCCAGCAGTGAGGGACTAGCCACAGATACGCAGTATTTT. Its translation is CASSEGLATDTQYF.

This clone was found once. V usage is TRBV7-3 and J usage is TRBJ2-5; D might be TRBD2 (7 bases). The germline gives CDR1 SGHTA, CDR2 FQGTGA. Trimming took 6 bases from V and 1 from J, leaving 15 bases between them. CDR3 length: 15 residues. Here the CDR3 DNA reads TGTGCCAGCAGTCTAGGGGGGGCCGTCCAAGAGACCCAGTACTTC. Translation: CASSLGGAVQETQYF.

The chain combines TRBV10-3 with TRBJ1-3; D is ambiguous. This CDR3 is 12 amino acids long. Trimming stripped 10 bases from V and 0 bases from J, with 7 bases between. Germline lookup yields CDR1 ENHRY and CDR2 SYGVKD. For the CDR3, the DNA is TGTGCCAGCCGCAGCTCTGGAAACACCATATATTTT. Translation gives CASRSSGNTIYF.

V is TRBV2 and J is TRBJ2-7; perhaps TRBD1 as D (8 bases). CDR3 length: 15 residues. The V end lost 4 bases, the J end lost 1 base, and 14 bases lay between the germline ends. The germline V gene has CDR1 SNHLY and CDR2 FYNNEI. CDR3 amino acids: CASSVNRGGSYEQYF. CDR3 nucleotide sequence: TGTGCCAGCAGTGTCAACAGGGGGGGGTCCTACGAGCAGTACTTC.

The chain combines TRBV7-2 with TRBJ2-1; D call uncertain. V lost 3 bases and J lost 5, with 8 bases in between. CDR1 and CDR2 from the germline V gene are SGHTA and FQGNSA. The CDR3 consists of 13 residues. The CDR3 nucleotides read TGTGCCAGCAGCTTCAACAGAGACAATGAGCAGTTCTTC. It yields the protein CASSFNRDNEQFF.

The gene calls are TRBV7-9 and TRBJ1-1, with D maybe TRBD1 (5 bases). The CDR3 loop spans 14 amino acids. Germline lookup yields CDR1 SEHNR and CDR2 FQNEAQ (reference sequence). Between the trimmed V and J ends, which lost 3 bases and 0 bases, there was a span of 8 bases. CDR3 DNA sequence: TGTGCCAGCAGCTTGACAGCCATGAACACTGAAGCTTTCTTT. Translated, it gives CASSLTAMNTEAFF.

V and J are TRBV27 and TRBJ1-2; D possibly corresponds to TRBD1 (5 bases). Germline CDR1 MNHEY, CDR2 SMNVEV (reference sequence). Trimming left V 3 bases short and J 3 bases short, with 11 bases between. The CDR3 loop spans 14 amino acids. The CDR3 DNA reads as TGTGCCAGCAGTTTCAGGGTGACTGACTATGGCTACACCTTC. It is translated as CASSFRVTDYGYTF.

Only one count was recorded for this clone. This chain uses TRBV6-6 with TRBJ1-1, with TRBD1 matching 8 bases. J gave up 4 bases and V 5 bases, and 12 bases lay outside the gene matches. CDR3 length: 16 amino acids. In germline, CDR1 is MNHNY, CDR2 SVGAGI (reference sequence). The CDR3 bases are TGTGCCAGCAGTCCGGGGTCTACAGGGGGTCCCACTGAAGCTTTCTTT. It is translated as CASSPGSTGGPTEAFF.

This sequence joins TRBV7-9 and TRBJ2-1; D remains ambiguous. This CDR3 has 12 residues. Germline V gene sequence: CDR1 SEHNR, CDR2 FQNEAQ (reference sequence). V was cut by 5 bases and J by 7 bases, with 9 bases left in between. Here the CDR3 reads CASSPPRNEQFF. DNA for the CDR3: TGTGCCAGCAGCCCACCCCGGAATGAGCAGTTCTTC.

This rearrangement joins TRBV5-6 to TRBJ2-1, with a weak D call TRBD2 (5 bases). V lost 5 bases and J lost 0, with 9 bases in between. The length of the CDR3 is 14 residues. Germline V gene data show CDR1 as SGHDT and CDR2 as YYEEEE. CDR3: CASRGGLSYNEQFF. The CDR3 nucleotides are TGTGCCAGCAGAGGAGGACTCTCCTACAATGAGCAGTTCTTC.

This chain connects TRBV7-2 to TRBJ1-5; D unclear. Trimming cost V 7 bases and J 3 bases, with 16 bases left between them. Germline lookup yields CDR1 SGHTA and CDR2 FQGNSA. This CDR3 spans 15 amino acids. The CDR3 nucleotides read TGTGCCAGCACCCTAGGGCCGGGGTTCAATCAGCCCCAGCATTTT. It codes for CASTLGPGFNQPQHF.

The rearrangement links TRBV9 to TRBJ2-1, with 9 bases matching TRBD2. V lost 4 bases, J lost 4 bases, and 12 bases stayed unmatched. Per the germline V gene, CDR1 is SGDLS and CDR2 is YYNGEE. This CDR3 spans 17 amino acids. For the CDR3, the DNA is TGTGCCAGCAGCTCCCAGTGGGCTAGCGGGAATTACAATGAGCAGTTCTTC. It specifies CASSSQWASGNYNEQFF.

This clone has more than one count but fewer than ten. The chain uses TRBV6-5 and TRBJ1-6; the D gene is possibly TRBD1 (5 bases). The CDR3 totals 15 residues. Per germline, CDR1 MNHEY and CDR2 SVGAGI. V lost 6 bases, J lost 7 bases, and 16 bases lay in between. In nucleotides, the CDR3 is TGTGCCAGCAGGCGGGAAGGGGTTGGGAATTCACCCCTCCACTTT. Protein sequence: CASRREGVGNSPLHF.

The genes are TRBV28 and TRBJ2-5, with D possibly being TRBD2 (5 bases). The ends were cut back, 5 bases at V and 4 bases at J, with 17 bases in the middle. Germline V CDR1 and CDR2: MDHEN, SYDVKM. The CDR3 covers 15 residues. The CDR3: CASSPQDGGSETQYF. The DNA for the CDR3 is TGTGCCAGCAGTCCGCAGGACGGCGGGTCAGAGACCCAGTACTTC.

The genes are TRBV7-9 and TRBJ1-1; 12 positions match TRBD1. Germline-derived CDR1 and CDR2 are SEHNR and FQNEAQ (reference sequence). With V trimmed by 6 bases and J by 5 bases, 13 bases remained unmatched. The CDR3 consists of 17 residues. The CDR3: CASSLTAGQGARTEAFF. In DNA, the CDR3 is TGTGCCAGCAGTCTTACCGCGGGACAGGGGGCGCGGACTGAAGCTTTCTTT. The full variable domain, its missing parts supplied by reference TRBV7-9 and TRBJ1-1, is DTGVSQNPRHKITKRGQNVTFRCDPISEHNRLYWYRQTLGQGPEFLTYFQNEAQLEKSRLLSDRFSAERPKGSFSTLEIQRTEQGDSAMYLCASSLTAGQGARTEAFFGQGTRLTVV.

The rearrangement links TRBV15 to TRBJ1-4; a possible D gene is TRBD1 (5 bases). The CDR3 has 15 amino acids. The V and J ends lost 1 base and 7 bases respectively, with 13 bases between them. CDR1 and CDR2 (germline): LNHNV, YYDKDF (reference sequence). CDR3: CATSRGGSTGEKLFF. The CDR3, as DNA: TGTGCCACCAGCAGAGGTGGCAGTACAGGTGAAAAACTGTTTTTT.

This clone was seen only once. The chain employs TRBV6-5 and TRBJ2-1; 9 bases are a match to TRBD2. This CDR3 comprises 15 residues. The germline V gene has CDR1 MNHEY and CDR2 SVGAGI. This CDR3 reads CAVSSGGLRGVEQFF. CDR3 coding DNA: TGTGCAGTCAGTAGCGGGGGCCTCAGAGGGGTTGAGCAGTTCTTC.

The chain carries TRBV19 and TRBJ1-4, with D perhaps TRBD1 (5 bases). This CDR3 region has 16 residues. Germline CDR1 reads LNHDA; CDR2 reads SQIVND (reference sequence). V lost 5 bases and J 0 bases, leaving 13 bases between the germline ends. CDR3 DNA sequence: TGTGCCAGTAGTGACAGCAGAAGTGCAACTAATGAAAAACTGTTTTTT. Translated, it gives CASSDSRSATNEKLFF.

This clone is a singleton in its sample. The chain is built from TRBV7-9 and TRBJ2-5; TRBD2 agrees at 8 bases. Trimming took 2 bases from V and 1 from J; bases not matched to a gene: 9. Germline loops: CDR1 SEHNR, CDR2 FQNEAQ (reference sequence). This CDR3 comprises 17 residues. CDR3 loop: CASSLWVGGASQETQYF. The CDR3 nucleotides read TGTGCCAGCAGCTTATGGGTCGGGGGGGCCTCCCAAGAGACCCAGTACTTC.

The DNA for the CDR3 is TGTGCCAGTAGTCTCGGACAGACGGCCTCAACTAATGAAAAACTGTTTTTT. Encoded protein: CASSLGQTASTNEKLFF. The V call is TRBV19, the J call TRBJ1-4, with a tentative D call TRBD1 (6 bases). The CDR3 is 17 residues long. V was cut by 5 bases and J by 0 bases, with 16 bases left in between. Germline V CDR1 and CDR2: LNHDA, SQIVND (reference sequence).

V gene TRBV21-1 combines with J gene TRBJ2-7; the DNA was not used to check the table's D call, TRBD1. TRBV21-1 is shown as a pseudogene. The CDR3 runs to 16 residues. The CDR3 is CASSKAWTWLPYEQYF. The CDR3, as DNA: TGTGCCAGCAGCAAAGCTTGGACATGGCTTCCCTACGAGCAGTACTTC.

This chain uses TRBV19 with TRBJ1-5, with TRBD1 as a possible D gene (6 bases). Trimming pared 7 bases from V and 10 bases from J, leaving 17 bases between. The CDR3 extends over 13 amino acids. Germline V lookup: CDR1 LNHDA, CDR2 SQIVND (reference sequence). The DNA of the CDR3 is TGTGCCAGTACTCCCGGGTGGGGGCGCCCCCAGCATTTT. Its translation is CASTPGWGRPQHF.

This clone occurred a few times. The V gene is TRBV7-3, the J gene TRBJ1-2; the D gene is possibly TRBD1 (6 bases). Trimming cost V 3 bases and J 5 bases, with 22 bases left between them. Germline V gene sequence: CDR1 SGHTA, CDR2 FQGTGA. This CDR3 is built from 17 residues. The CDR3 sequence: CASSFYTGRAPTYGYTF. DNA of the CDR3: TGTGCCAGCAGCTTCTACACAGGGAGGGCTCCTACTTATGGCTACACCTTC. Variable domain in full (rest from reference TRBV7-3 and TRBJ1-2): GAGVSQTPSNKVTEKGKYVELRCDPISGHTALYWYRQSLGQGPEFLIYFQGTGAADDSGLPNDRFFAVRPEGSVSTLKIQRTERGDSAVYLCASSFYTGRAPTYGYTFGSGTRLTVV.

The chain couples TRBV18 to TRBJ2-1; weak D call: TRBD1 (5 bases). Trimming removed 0 bases at V and 3 bases at J, with 12 bases between. There are 16 residues in the CDR3. The V gene's germline CDR1 is KGHSH and CDR2 LQKENI. This CDR3 is CASSPPLQVLYNEQFF. The DNA of the CDR3 is TGTGCCAGCTCACCACCTTTACAGGTCCTCTACAATGAGCAGTTCTTC.

V usage is TRBV5-6 and J usage is TRBJ1-2; no clear D gene. The V gene's germline CDR1 is SGHDT and CDR2 YYEEEE. CDR3 size: 15 residues. The V end lost 0 bases, the J end lost 4 bases, and 13 bases lay between the germline ends. CDR3 DNA sequence: TGTGCCAGCAGCTTGGCCGGTGGCAGGATCTATGGCTACACCTTC. This translates into CASSLAGGRIYGYTF.

The CDR3 nucleotides are TGTGCCTGGAGCCTGACGGGGACAGGGACCTATGGCTACACCTTC. Its translation: CAWSLTGTGTYGYTF. V gene TRBV30 combines with J gene TRBJ1-2; 9 nucleotides line up with TRBD1. V lost 3 bases to trimming and J lost 4 bases; unmatched junction nucleotides: 9. CDR1 and CDR2 from the germline V gene are GTSNPN and SVGIG (reference sequence). This CDR3 is built from 15 residues.

The chain has TRBV6-5 and TRBJ2-5; D is possibly TRBD2 (5 bases). The CDR3 spans 13 residues. V was pared by 5 bases and J by 2 bases, with 9 bases between. Germline V gene data show CDR1 as MNHEY and CDR2 as SVGAGI. For the CDR3, the DNA is TGTGCCAGCAGTAGAGGGAAGCAAGAGACCCAGTACTTC. This translates into CASSRGKQETQYF.

The CDR3 region is CASSRDRAYQPQHF. Written as DNA, the CDR3 is TGTGCCAGCAGTCGCGACAGGGCGTATCAGCCCCAGCATTTT. The V gene is TRBV2, the J gene TRBJ1-5, with TRBD1 matching 7 bases. Germline values: CDR1 SNHLY, CDR2 FYNNEI. Trimming cost V 5 bases and J 5 bases; bases outside gene matches: 6. This CDR3 is 14 amino acids long.